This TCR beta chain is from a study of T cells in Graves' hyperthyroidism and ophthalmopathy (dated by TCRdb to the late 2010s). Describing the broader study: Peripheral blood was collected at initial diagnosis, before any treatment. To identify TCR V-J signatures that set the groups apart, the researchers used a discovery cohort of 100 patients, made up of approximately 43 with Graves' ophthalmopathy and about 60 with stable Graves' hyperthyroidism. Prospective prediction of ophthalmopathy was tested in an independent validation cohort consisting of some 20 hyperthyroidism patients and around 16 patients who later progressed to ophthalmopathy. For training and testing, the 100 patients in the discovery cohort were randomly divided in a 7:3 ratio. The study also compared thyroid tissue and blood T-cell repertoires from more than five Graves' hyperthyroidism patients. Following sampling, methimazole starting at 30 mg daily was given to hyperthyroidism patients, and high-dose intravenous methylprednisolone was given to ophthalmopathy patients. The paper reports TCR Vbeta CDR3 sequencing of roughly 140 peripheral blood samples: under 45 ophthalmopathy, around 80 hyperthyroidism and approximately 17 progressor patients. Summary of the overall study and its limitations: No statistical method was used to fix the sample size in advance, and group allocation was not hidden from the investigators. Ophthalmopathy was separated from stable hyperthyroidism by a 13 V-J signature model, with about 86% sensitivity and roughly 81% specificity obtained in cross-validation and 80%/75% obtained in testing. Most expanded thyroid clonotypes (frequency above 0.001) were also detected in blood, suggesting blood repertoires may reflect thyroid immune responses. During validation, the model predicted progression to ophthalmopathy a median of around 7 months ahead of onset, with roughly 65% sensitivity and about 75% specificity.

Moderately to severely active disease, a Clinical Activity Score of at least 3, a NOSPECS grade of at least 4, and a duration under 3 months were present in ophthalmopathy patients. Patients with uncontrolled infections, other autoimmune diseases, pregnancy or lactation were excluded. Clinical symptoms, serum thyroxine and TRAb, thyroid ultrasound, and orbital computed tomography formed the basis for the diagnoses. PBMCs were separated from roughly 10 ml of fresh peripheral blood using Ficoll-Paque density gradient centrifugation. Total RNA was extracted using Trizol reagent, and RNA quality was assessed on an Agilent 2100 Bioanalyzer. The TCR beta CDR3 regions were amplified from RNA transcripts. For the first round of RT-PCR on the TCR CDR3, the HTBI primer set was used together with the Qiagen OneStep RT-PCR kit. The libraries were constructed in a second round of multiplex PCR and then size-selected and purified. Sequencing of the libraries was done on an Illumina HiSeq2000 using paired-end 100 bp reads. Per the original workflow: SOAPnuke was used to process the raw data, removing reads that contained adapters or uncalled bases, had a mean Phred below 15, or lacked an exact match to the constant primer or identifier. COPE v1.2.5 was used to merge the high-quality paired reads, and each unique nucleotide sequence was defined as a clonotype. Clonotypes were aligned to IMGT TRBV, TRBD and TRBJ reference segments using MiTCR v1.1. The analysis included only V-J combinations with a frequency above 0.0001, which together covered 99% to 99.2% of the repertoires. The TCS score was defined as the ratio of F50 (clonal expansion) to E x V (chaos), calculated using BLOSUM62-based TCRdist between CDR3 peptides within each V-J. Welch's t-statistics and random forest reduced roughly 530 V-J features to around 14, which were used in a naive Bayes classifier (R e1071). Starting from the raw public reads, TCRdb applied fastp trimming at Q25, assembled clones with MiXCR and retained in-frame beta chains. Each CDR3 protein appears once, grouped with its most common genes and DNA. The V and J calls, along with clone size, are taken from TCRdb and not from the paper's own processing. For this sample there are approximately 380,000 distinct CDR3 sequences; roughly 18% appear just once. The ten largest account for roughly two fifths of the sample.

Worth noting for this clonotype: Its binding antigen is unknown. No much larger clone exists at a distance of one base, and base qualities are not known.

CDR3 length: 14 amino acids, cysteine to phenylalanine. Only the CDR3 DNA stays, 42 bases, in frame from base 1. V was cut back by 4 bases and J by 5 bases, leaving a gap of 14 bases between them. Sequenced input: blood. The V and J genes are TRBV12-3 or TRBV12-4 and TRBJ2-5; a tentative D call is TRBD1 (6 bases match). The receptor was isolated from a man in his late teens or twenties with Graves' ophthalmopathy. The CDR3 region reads CASSSGPQGETQYF. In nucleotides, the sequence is TGTGCCAGCAGTTCCGGGCCCCAGGGGGAGACCCAGTACTTC.